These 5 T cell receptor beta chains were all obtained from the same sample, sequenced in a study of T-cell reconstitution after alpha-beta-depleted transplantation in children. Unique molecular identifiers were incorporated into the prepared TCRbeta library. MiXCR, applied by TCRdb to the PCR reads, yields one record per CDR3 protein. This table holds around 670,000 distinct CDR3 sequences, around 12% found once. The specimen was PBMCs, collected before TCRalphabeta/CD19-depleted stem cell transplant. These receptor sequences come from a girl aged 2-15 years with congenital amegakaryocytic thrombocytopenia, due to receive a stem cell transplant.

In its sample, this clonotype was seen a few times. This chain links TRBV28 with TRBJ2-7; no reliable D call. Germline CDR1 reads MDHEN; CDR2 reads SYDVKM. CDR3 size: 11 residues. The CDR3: CAPKSLDEQYF. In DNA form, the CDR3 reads TGTGCACCCAAGTCCCTAGACGAGCAGTACTTC.

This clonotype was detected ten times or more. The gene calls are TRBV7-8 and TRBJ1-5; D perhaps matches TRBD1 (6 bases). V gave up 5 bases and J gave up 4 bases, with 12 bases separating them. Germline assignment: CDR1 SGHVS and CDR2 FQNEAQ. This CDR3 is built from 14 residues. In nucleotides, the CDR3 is TGTGCCAGCAGCCGAGCAGGGGAGAATCAGCCCCAGCATTTT. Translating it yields CASSRAGENQPQHF.

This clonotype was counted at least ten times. The CDR3 region is CATSERLAAQQFF. The CDR3 nucleotides read TGTGCCACCAGTGAGAGACTAGCGGCCCAGCAGTTCTTC. The V gene is TRBV24-1, the J gene TRBJ2-1, with 9 bases identical to TRBD2. CDR1 and CDR2 (germline): KGHDR, SFDVKD. The V gene end was trimmed by 4 bases and the J gene end by 11 bases; junction bases not matched to a gene: 5. This CDR3 contains 13 residues.

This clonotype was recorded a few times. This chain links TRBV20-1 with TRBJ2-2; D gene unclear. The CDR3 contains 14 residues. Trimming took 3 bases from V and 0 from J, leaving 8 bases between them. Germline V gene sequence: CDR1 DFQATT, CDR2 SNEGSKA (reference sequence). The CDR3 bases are TGCAGTGCTAGCCTAGTTTCGAACACCGGGGAGCTGTTTTTT. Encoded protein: CSASLVSNTGELFF.

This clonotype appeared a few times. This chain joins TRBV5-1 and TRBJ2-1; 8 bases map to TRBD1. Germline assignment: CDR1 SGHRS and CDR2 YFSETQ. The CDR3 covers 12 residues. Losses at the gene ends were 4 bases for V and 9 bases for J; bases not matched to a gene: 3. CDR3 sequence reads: CASSRTGSEQFF. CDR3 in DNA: TGCGCCAGCAGCCGGACAGGGTCTGAGCAGTTCTTC.